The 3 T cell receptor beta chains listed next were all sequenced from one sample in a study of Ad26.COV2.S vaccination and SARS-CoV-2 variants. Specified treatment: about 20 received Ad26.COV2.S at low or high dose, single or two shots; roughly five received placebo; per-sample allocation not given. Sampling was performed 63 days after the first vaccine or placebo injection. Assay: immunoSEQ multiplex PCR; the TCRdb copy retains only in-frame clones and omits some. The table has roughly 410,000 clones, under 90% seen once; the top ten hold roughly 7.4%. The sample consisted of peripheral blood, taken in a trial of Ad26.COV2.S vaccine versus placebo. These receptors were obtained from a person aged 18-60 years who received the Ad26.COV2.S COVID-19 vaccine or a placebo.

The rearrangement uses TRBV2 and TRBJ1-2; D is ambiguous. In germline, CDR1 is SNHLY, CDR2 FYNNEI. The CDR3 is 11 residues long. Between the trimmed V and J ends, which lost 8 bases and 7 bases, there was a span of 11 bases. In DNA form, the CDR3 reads TGTGCCAGCCGACGTACGGGTGGCTACACCTTC. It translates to CASRRTGGYTF.

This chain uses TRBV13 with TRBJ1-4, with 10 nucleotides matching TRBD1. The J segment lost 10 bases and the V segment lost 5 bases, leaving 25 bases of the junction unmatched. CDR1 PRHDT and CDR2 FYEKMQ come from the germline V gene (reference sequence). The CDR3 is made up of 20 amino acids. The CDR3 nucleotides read TGTGCCAGCAGCCCTGGACTGTCCCGGGACAGGGGCCTAGATTACGGAAAACTGTTTTTT. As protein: CASSPGLSRDRGLDYGKLFF.

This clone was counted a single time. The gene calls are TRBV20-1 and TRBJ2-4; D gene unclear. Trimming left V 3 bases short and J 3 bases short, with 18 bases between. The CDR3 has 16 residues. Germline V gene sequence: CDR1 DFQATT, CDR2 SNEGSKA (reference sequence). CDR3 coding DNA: TGCAGTGCTAGTCGGCCAGGTTCGAGAATCAAAAACATTCAGTACTTC. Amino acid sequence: CSASRPGSRIKNIQYF.